What follows are 30 T cell receptor beta chains derived from one specimen sequenced in a study of T cell responses to AZD1222 COVID-19 vaccine. Produced via immunoSEQ multiplex PCR; TCRdb's table is partial and in-frame only. The sample includes 50,000 to 70,000 clones, around 85% of them seen just once. This material consisted of peripheral blood, taken on day 0 of MenACWY control vaccination. These receptors all come from an adult in good health.

The rearrangement uses TRBV19 and TRBJ2-3; 13 bases fit TRBD2. V shed 5 bases and J 0 bases; nucleotides not matched to a gene: 2. Germline CDR1 reads LNHDA; CDR2 reads SQIVND (reference sequence). The CDR3 is 16 amino acids. The CDR3 sequence is CASSLTSGGSTDTQYF. Written as DNA, the CDR3 is TGTGCCAGTAGTCTGACTAGCGGGGGGAGCACAGATACGCAGTATTTT.

V is TRBV14 and J is TRBJ1-2; D gene ambiguous. Trimming left V 0 bases short and J 8 bases short, with 7 bases between. This CDR3 is 12 amino acids long. Germline V gene sequence: CDR1 SGHDN, CDR2 FVKESK. The CDR3 here is CASSQDLRGYTF. The CDR3 nucleotides read TGTGCCAGCAGCCAAGATTTGAGAGGCTACACCTTC.

The V gene is TRBV6-5, the J gene TRBJ2-3, with 8 nucleotides matching TRBD2. The V and J ends lost 7 bases and 1 base, in that order; junction bases with no gene match: 4. This CDR3 is built from 14 residues. CDR1 is MNHEY and CDR2 is SVGAGI in the germline V gene. In DNA form, the CDR3 reads TGTGCCAGCAACTTACTAGCGGGCACAGATACGCAGTATTTT. This gives the protein CASNLLAGTDTQYF.

V and J are TRBV5-1 and TRBJ2-7; 7 bases map to TRBD1. The V and J ends lost 4 bases and 2 bases, in that order; junction bases with no gene match: 15. The CDR3 is 17 residues long. The germline CDR1 and CDR2 sequences are SGHRS and YFSETQ. This CDR3 is CASSPLKRGPGTYEQYF. In DNA form, the CDR3 reads TGCGCCAGCAGCCCCCTGAAGAGGGGGCCCGGAACCTACGAGCAGTACTTC.

As DNA, the CDR3 is TGTGCCAGCAGCTCGCCCTCGGGCCCACCTGGGGCCAACGTCCTGACTTTC. This codes for CASSSPSGPPGANVLTF. The J gene is TRBJ2-6, the V gene TRBV7-2; D not certain. V shed 4 bases and J shed 2 bases, with 15 bases lying between them. The CDR3 has 17 residues. Germline V gene data show CDR1 as SGHTA and CDR2 as FQGNSA. Together with reference TRBV7-2 and TRBJ2-6, the CDR3 gives the full variable domain: GAGVSQSPSNKVTEKGKDVELRCDPISGHTALYWYRQSLGQGLEFLIYFQGNSAPDKSGLPSDRFSAERTGGSVSTLTIQRTQQEDSAVYLCASSSPSGPPGANVLTFGAGSRLTVL.

This chain joins TRBV2 and TRBJ2-2; 9 bases match TRBD1. The CDR3 has 14 residues. Germline trimming cut 9 bases from V and 1 base from J; bases unmatched to any gene: 3. Germline CDR1 and CDR2: SNHLY and FYNNEI. As DNA, the CDR3 is TGTGCCAGACAGGGGGCGCAGAACACCGGGGAGCTGTTTTTT. This codes for CARQGAQNTGELFF. Combining the CDR3 with reference TRBV2 and TRBJ2-2 gives the whole variable domain EPEVTQTPSHQVTQMGQEVILRCVPISNHLYFYWYRQILGQKVEFLVSFYNNEISEKSEIFDDQFSVERPDGSNFTLKIRSTKLEDSAMYFCARQGAQNTGELFFGEGSRLTVL.

This clone was picked up a small number of times. V gene TRBV4-2 combines with J gene TRBJ2-1, with TRBD2 identical over 10 bases. This CDR3 spans 18 amino acids. V shed 0 bases, J shed 5 bases, and the junction held 10 bases outside the gene matches. Germline loops: CDR1 LGHNA, CDR2 YNFKEQ. DNA of the CDR3: TGTGCCAGCAGCCAAGATGGGAGTCCACTAGCGGGGAACAATGAGCAGTTCTTC. It specifies CASSQDGSPLAGNNEQFF.

The chain combines TRBV24-1 with TRBJ1-5, with D unresolved. The germline V gene encodes CDR1 KGHDR and CDR2 SFDVKD. Trimming removed 3 bases at V and 5 bases at J, with 4 bases between. This CDR3 region has 12 residues. CDR3 nucleotides: TGTGCCACCAGTGATGGGTATCAGCCCCAGCATTTT. Encoded protein: CATSDGYQPQHF.

The chain uses TRBV5-4 and TRBJ2-1; D is unclear. In germline, CDR1 is SGHNT, CDR2 YYREEE (reference sequence). V gave up 6 bases and J gave up 0 bases, with 7 bases separating them. The CDR3 length is 13 residues. This CDR3 is CASTGPSYNEQFF. The CDR3 region has the DNA TGTGCCAGCACGGGTCCCTCCTACAATGAGCAGTTCTTC.

The V and J genes are TRBV19 and TRBJ1-2; a possible D gene is TRBD1 (5 bases). The germline CDR1 and CDR2 sequences are LNHDA and SQIVND (reference sequence). Trimming took off 3 bases at V and 3 bases at J, with 8 bases between the two ends. CDR3 length equals 13 residues. The CDR3 DNA follows: TGTGCCAGTAGTATCGAGGGACACTATGGCTACACCTTC. Translated: CASSIEGHYGYTF.

The chain joins TRBV6-5 to TRBJ1-3, with TRBD1 matching over 7 bases. V dropped 5 bases and J dropped 1; count of bases not matched to a gene: 2. The CDR3 has 14 residues. Per germline, CDR1 MNHEY and CDR2 SVGAGI. This CDR3 reads CASSPGGSGNTIYF. Written as DNA, the CDR3 is TGTGCCAGCAGTCCAGGGGGATCTGGAAACACCATATATTTT.

This chain joins TRBV29-1 and TRBJ2-7; 8 bases agree with TRBD1. Trimming at V came to 6 bases and at J to 0 bases, leaving 10 bases not matched to a gene. Per the germline V gene, CDR1 is SQVTM and CDR2 is ANQGSEA. The CDR3 runs to 15 residues. Here the CDR3 DNA reads TGCAGCGTGCGAGCAAACAGGGGGAGCTCCTACGAGCAGTACTTC. Amino acids: CSVRANRGSSYEQYF.

The genes are TRBV7-9 and TRBJ2-1, with a possible D match to TRBD2 (6 bases). Trimming stripped 1 base from V and 6 bases from J, with 13 bases between. The CDR3 sequence is 15 residues long. Per germline, CDR1 SEHNR and CDR2 FQNEAQ (reference sequence). The DNA for the CDR3 is TGTGCCAGCAGCTTAGGGGACTTACAAGGCAATGAGCAGTTCTTC. Translated, it gives CASSLGDLQGNEQFF. Full variable domain (remainder filled in from reference TRBV7-9 and TRBJ2-1): DTGVSQNPRHKITKRGQNVTFRCDPISEHNRLYWYRQTLGQGPEFLTYFQNEAQLEKSRLLSDRFSAERPKGSFSTLEIQRTEQGDSAMYLCASSLGDLQGNEQFFGPGTRLTVL.

The chain recombines TRBV28 with TRBJ1-3; tentative D call: TRBD1 (6 bases). CDR3 size: 13 residues. Germline CDR1 MDHEN, CDR2 SYDVKM. V was clipped by 8 bases and J by 3 bases, with 11 bases between them. CDR3 DNA: TGTGCCAGCCTTAGGGGGGTTGGAAACACCATATATTTT. Residues: CASLRGVGNTIYF. Based on the CDR3 plus reference TRBV28 and TRBJ1-3, the full variable domain is DVKVTQSSRYLVKRTGEKVFLECVQDMDHENMFWYRQDPGLGLRLIYFSYDVKMKEKGDIPEGYSVSREKKERFSLILESASTNQTSMYLCASLRGVGNTIYFGEGSWLTVV.

The chain recombines TRBV7-2 with TRBJ2-3; 14 bases match TRBD2. The CDR3 sequence is 19 residues long. V dropped 4 bases and J dropped 6; count of bases not matched to a gene: 15. Germline V gene data show CDR1 as SGHTA and CDR2 as FQGNSA. The CDR3 spells CASSSAHPGLAGVTDTQYF. In nucleotides, the CDR3 is TGTGCCAGCAGCTCCGCGCACCCGGGACTAGCGGGAGTGACTGATACGCAGTATTTT. Full variable domain (outside the CDR3, taken from reference TRBV7-2 and TRBJ2-3): GAGVSQSPSNKVTEKGKDVELRCDPISGHTALYWYRQSLGQGLEFLIYFQGNSAPDKSGLPSDRFSAERTGGSVSTLTIQRTQQEDSAVYLCASSSAHPGLAGVTDTQYFGPGTRLTVL.

The V call is TRBV7-8, the J call TRBJ2-1; 9 bases map to TRBD2. The CDR3 is 14 amino acids. CDR1 is SGHVS and CDR2 is FQNEAQ in the germline V gene. With V trimmed by 2 bases and J by 5 bases, 1 base remained unmatched. DNA of the CDR3: TGTGCCAGCAGCTTACTAGCGGGGAACAATGAGCAGTTCTTC. This sequence encodes CASSLLAGNNEQFF.

This clone was seen once. V gene TRBV7-2 combines with J gene TRBJ1-4; 9 nucleotides agree with TRBD1. Per the germline V gene, CDR1 is SGHTA and CDR2 is FQGNSA. After removal of 8 bases from V and 8 bases from J, the junction contained 9 bases not matched to a gene. The CDR3 totals 14 residues. CDR3 sequence reads: CASRDRERGEKLFF. DNA for the CDR3: TGTGCCAGCCGGGACAGGGAACGAGGAGAAAAACTGTTTTTT.

The DNA of the CDR3 is TGTGCCAGCAGCCCCGGACTAGCGGTCTTACCCAACTACGAGCAGTACTTC. Translated, it gives CASSPGLAVLPNYEQYF. The chain joins TRBV7-6 to TRBJ2-7, with TRBD2 matching 10 bases. With 5 bases clipped from V and 3 bases from J, the junction kept 13 bases outside the gene matches. The CDR3 is 17 amino acids. From germline, CDR1 is SGHVS and CDR2 FNYEAQ.

CDR3 amino acids: CASSTTGTGDNEQFF. Here the CDR3 DNA reads TGTGCCAGCAGCACGACCGGGACAGGGGACAATGAGCAGTTCTTC. The gene calls are TRBV7-2 and TRBJ2-1, with TRBD1 matching 10 bases. Germline CDR1 and CDR2: SGHTA and FQGNSA. V was pared by 5 bases and J by 5 bases, with 6 bases of the junction left unmatched. The CDR3 sequence is 15 residues long.

This clone was detected only once. The chain has TRBV11-3 and TRBJ2-3; D is possibly TRBD1 or TRBD2 (5 bases each). This CDR3 spans 14 amino acids. Deletions cut 5 bases from V and 4 bases from J, with 13 bases between. Germline values: CDR1 SGHNT, CDR2 YENEEA. The CDR3 DNA follows: TGTGCCAGCAGCACGGGACCCCCCGCAGATACGCAGTATTTT. It is translated as CASSTGPPADTQYF.

In DNA, the CDR3 is TGTGCCAGCACCCCCCCGAGCGGCCAGAACACCGGGGAGCTGTTTTTT. Its protein is CASTPPSGQNTGELFF. The J gene is TRBJ2-2, the V gene TRBV3-1 (or the pseudogene TRBV3-2); D is perhaps TRBD2 (5 bases). CDR3 length equals 16 residues. Germline V gene sequence: CDR1 LGHDT, CDR2 YNNKEL (reference sequence). V dropped 7 bases and J dropped 1 base, with 16 bases sitting between them.

This chain links TRBV21-1 with TRBJ2-3; the table gives TRBD2 as D, unverified against the DNA. TRBV21-1 is a listed pseudogene. The CDR3 loop spans 15 amino acids. The CDR3 DNA reads as TGTGCCAGCAGCAAAGCCGAACTAGGAACAGATACGCAGTATTTT. This sequence encodes CASSKAELGTDTQYF.

This chain connects TRBV25-1 to TRBJ1-1; 8 positions agree with TRBD1. The V gene end was trimmed by 4 bases and the J gene end by 1 base; junction bases not matched to a gene: 5. The germline V gene has CDR1 MGHDK and CDR2 SYGVNS. The CDR3 is 15 residues long. Here the CDR3 reads CASSGLGTGNTEAFF. CDR3 coding DNA: TGTGCCAGCAGTGGTCTCGGGACAGGGAACACTGAAGCTTTCTTT.

This chain links TRBV27 with TRBJ1-5; the D gene is possibly TRBD1 (6 bases). The length of the CDR3 is 14 residues. V shed 3 bases and J shed 0 bases, with 6 bases lying between them. Germline V CDR1 and CDR2: MNHEY, SMNVEV (reference sequence). CDR3 loop: CASSLTGSNQPQHF. Written as DNA, the CDR3 is TGTGCCAGCAGTTTGACAGGTAGCAATCAGCCCCAGCATTTT.

V is TRBV6-5 and J is TRBJ1-4; 9 bases line up with TRBD1. Unmatched junction bases numbered 1, after V lost 7 bases and J lost 4 bases. Germline V gene lookup returns CDR1 MNHEY and CDR2 SVGAGI. The CDR3 has 13 residues. CDR3 nucleotides: TGTGCCAGCAACAGGGGGCTTAATGAAAAACTGTTTTTT. This codes for CASNRGLNEKLFF.

This chain links TRBV5-1 with TRBJ2-7; 7 bases are shared with TRBD1. V shed 4 bases and J 3 bases; nucleotides not matched to a gene: 7. This CDR3 region has 14 residues. CDR1 is SGHRS, CDR2 YFSETQ, per germline. CDR3 amino acids: CASSARQGNYEQYF. Here the CDR3 DNA reads TGCGCCAGCAGCGCCAGACAGGGTAACTACGAGCAGTACTTC.

The chain carries TRBV9 and TRBJ2-7, with 7 bases matching TRBD2. Germline lookup yields CDR1 SGDLS and CDR2 YYNGEE. V was clipped by 4 bases and J by 1 base; unmatched bases: 5. The CDR3 has 14 amino acids. This CDR3 is CASSLTAGSYEQYF. CDR3 DNA: TGTGCCAGCAGCCTTACAGCGGGGTCCTACGAGCAGTACTTC.

This chain joins TRBV10-1 and TRBJ2-1, with 8 bases that match TRBD2. V lost 4 bases and J lost 6; bases outside the gene matches: 2. CDR1 WNHNN and CDR2 SYGVQD come from the germline V gene (reference sequence). The CDR3 is 13 amino acids. The CDR3 spells CASSAGLANEQFF. The CDR3 nucleotides are TGCGCCAGCAGTGCCGGACTAGCCAATGAGCAGTTCTTC.

CDR3 nucleotide sequence: TGTGCCAGCAGCGTAGGTCGGACAGGGTATGGCTACACCTTC. Translating it yields CASSVGRTGYGYTF. This sequence joins TRBV9 and TRBJ1-2; 8 nucleotides line up with TRBD1. CDR3 length: 14 amino acids. The germline CDR1 and CDR2 sequences are SGDLS and YYNGEE. V shed 0 bases, J shed 5 bases, and the junction held 3 bases outside the gene matches.

The CDR3 sequence: CASGHQGGEQYF. The CDR3 DNA reads as TGTGCTAGTGGTCACCAAGGTGGCGAGCAGTACTTC. The gene calls are TRBV12-5 and TRBJ2-7; no definite D call. V lost 5 bases and J 6 bases, leaving 11 bases between the germline ends. This CDR3 region has 12 residues. Germline V lookup: CDR1 LGHNT, CDR2 FRNRAP.